These 2 T cell receptor beta chains originate from one sample sequenced in a study of blood T cell repertoires in COVID-19. Sequencing used immunoSEQ multiplex PCR; TCRdb keeps in-frame clones, though not all of them. The table includes tens of thousands of clones, about 80% detected once. The material sequenced was peripheral blood. The receptors stem from a woman aged 80 or older with acute or convalescent COVID-19.

The rearrangement links TRBV27 to TRBJ1-2; 8 positions match TRBD1. With V trimmed by 2 bases and J by 7 bases, 6 bases remained unmatched. The CDR3 is 14 amino acids. The germline CDR1 and CDR2 sequences are MNHEY and SMNVEV (reference sequence). The DNA for the CDR3 is TGTGCCAGCAGTTTAACCCAGGGGGCAGGTGGCTACACCTTC. This sequence encodes CASSLTQGAGGYTF.

The table lists this clone with a few counts. This sequence joins TRBV11-2 and TRBJ1-3; D unresolved. Trimming removed 3 bases at V and 5 bases at J, with 5 bases between. This CDR3 is 12 amino acids long. The germline CDR1 and CDR2 sequences are SGHAT and FQNNGV. Here the CDR3 reads CASSLARNTIYF. The CDR3 nucleotides are TGTGCCAGCAGCTTGGCAAGAAACACCATATATTTT.